This T cell receptor beta chain was sequenced during a study of cytomegalovirus exposure and HLA in healthy donors. The PCR contained 60 Vbeta and 13 Jbeta primers. Assay used: immunoSEQ multiplex PCR; TCRdb lists only in-frame clones, some missing. The sample shows tens of thousands of clones, roughly 79% of them seen only once. The material sequenced was PBMCs. This receptor was obtained from a woman aged 40 to 55 in good health and CMV-seropositive.

CDR3 in amino acids: CSVAGPGTGVNGVETDTQYF. The DNA for the CDR3 is TGCAGCGTTGCCGGACCCGGGACAGGGGTCAACGGCGTGGAGACAGATACGCAGTATTTT. This sequence joins TRBV29-1 and TRBJ2-3, with TRBD1 matching over 10 bases. The CDR3 extends over 20 amino acids. Losses at the gene ends were 4 bases for V and 3 bases for J; bases not matched to a gene: 22. The V gene's germline CDR1 is SQVTM and CDR2 ANQGSEA.